These 24 T cell receptor beta chains were sequenced from one sample in a study of cytomegalovirus exposure and HLA in healthy donors. TCRdb keeps only in-frame clones here, not all; method: immunoSEQ multiplex PCR. The sample includes around 150,000 clones, just under 85% of them seen just once. The sequenced material came from PBMCs. Source of these receptors: a man aged 30-40 years in good health and CMV-seropositive.

The chain combines TRBV6-6 with TRBJ1-6; no definite D call. Trimming pared 6 bases from V and 7 bases from J, leaving 13 bases between. Germline assignment: CDR1 MNHNY and CDR2 SVGAGI (reference sequence). The CDR3 totals 14 residues. The CDR3 loop is CASSRERGNSPLHF. CDR3 nucleotide sequence: TGTGCCAGCAGCCGAGAACGGGGAAATTCACCCCTCCACTTT.

In its sample, this clone was seen a few times. The chain is built from TRBV29-1 and TRBJ1-2; D is undetermined. This CDR3 is built from 13 residues. Germline V gene sequence: CDR1 SQVTM, CDR2 ANQGSEA. The V end was cut by 4 bases, the J end by 0 bases, with 9 bases between. CDR3 region: CSVGSGPNYGYTF. The CDR3 bases are TGCAGCGTTGGGTCAGGTCCTAACTATGGCTACACCTTC.

The chain has TRBV9 and TRBJ2-3; TRBD2 aligns across 10 bases. V dropped 3 bases and J dropped 5; count of bases not matched to a gene: 9. Germline CDR1 SGDLS, CDR2 YYNGEE. The CDR3 runs to 16 residues. The DNA for the CDR3 is TGTGCCAGCAGCGGGTCAGCGGGAGGGCCGGGAGATACGCAGTATTTT. It specifies CASSGSAGGPGDTQYF. Filled out from reference TRBV9 and TRBJ2-3, the complete variable domain reads DSGVTQTPKHLITATGQRVTLRCSPRSGDLSVYWYQQSLDQGLQFLIQYYNGEERAKGNILERFSAQQFPDLHSELNLSSLELGDSALYFCASSGSAGGPGDTQYFGPGTRLTVL.

The gene calls are TRBV2 and TRBJ2-3, with 9 bases matching TRBD2. The trim removed 2 bases at V and 6 bases at J, leaving 6 bases unmatched. The CDR3 sequence is 15 residues long. The V gene's germline CDR1 is SNHLY and CDR2 FYNNEI. As DNA, the CDR3 is TGTGCCAGCAGTGAACGGGCGGGAGGGCCGGATACGCAGTATTTT. Protein: CASSERAGGPDTQYF.

Details on this clone: Other DNA sequences within the sample encode an identical CDR3. The rearrangement links TRBV9 to TRBJ2-7; 7 positions agree with TRBD1. CDR3 size: 15 residues. Germline trimming cut 0 bases from V and 1 base from J; bases unmatched to any gene: 4. CDR1 is SGDLS and CDR2 is YYNGEE in the germline V gene. CDR3 in amino acids: CASSVGQGDSYEQYF. The CDR3, as DNA: TGTGCCAGCAGCGTAGGGCAGGGGGATTCCTACGAGCAGTACTTC.

This sequence joins TRBV9 and TRBJ2-3; D might be TRBD2 (7 bases). The V end lost 0 bases, the J end lost 2 bases, and 10 bases lay between the germline ends. The CDR3 totals 15 residues. The germline CDR1 and CDR2 sequences are SGDLS and YYNGEE. The CDR3 here is CASSVDGGPTDTQYF. CDR3 DNA: TGTGCCAGCAGCGTAGACGGGGGGCCCACAGATACGCAGTATTTT.

The chain couples TRBV27 to TRBJ2-7, with TRBD1 matching over 11 bases. Unmatched junction bases numbered 0, after V lost 5 bases and J lost 3 bases. Germline lookup yields CDR1 MNHEY and CDR2 SMNVEV (reference sequence). This CDR3 is built from 13 residues. The CDR3 loop is CASSGTGGYEQYF. In nucleotides, the CDR3 is TGTGCCAGCAGTGGGACAGGGGGCTACGAGCAGTACTTC.

The chain has TRBV5-1 and TRBJ2-2, with 7 bases fitting TRBD2. Germline-derived CDR1 and CDR2 are SGHRS and YFSETQ. CDR3 size: 16 residues. V gave up 5 bases and J gave up 0 bases; unmatched junction bases: 7. CDR3 amino acids: CASRSSSGANTGELFF. The CDR3 DNA is TGCGCCAGCAGGAGTTCTAGCGGAGCGAACACCGGGGAGCTGTTTTTT.

The rearrangement uses TRBV19 and TRBJ2-2; D may be TRBD2 (6 bases). CDR3 length: 13 residues. Germline assignment: CDR1 LNHDA and CDR2 SQIVND (reference sequence). Trimming removed 10 bases at V and 3 bases at J, with 12 bases between. CDR3 bases: TGTGCCACCCAAGGAGGGGACACCGGGGAGCTGTTTTTT. Residues: CATQGGDTGELFF.

The chain employs TRBV30 and TRBJ1-1; D remains ambiguous. From germline, CDR1 is GTSNPN and CDR2 SVGIG (reference sequence). The CDR3 length is 14 residues. Trimming cost V 4 bases and J 8 bases, with 20 bases left between them. CDR3 loop: CAWNPGRQATEAFF. The CDR3 DNA is TGTGCCTGGAACCCGGGGAGGCAGGCGACCGAAGCTTTCTTT.

The gene calls are TRBV7-9 and TRBJ2-7; the match to TRBD1 covers 7 bases. This CDR3 contains 13 residues. Germline V gives CDR1 SEHNR, CDR2 FQNEAQ (reference sequence). Trimming at V came to 2 bases and at J to 5 bases, leaving 3 bases not matched to a gene. The CDR3 bases are TGTGCCAGCAGCTTACGCGGACAGGACGAGCAGTACTTC. Translating gives CASSLRGQDEQYF.

The chain is built from TRBV7-8 and TRBJ2-2; possibly TRBD2 for D (7 bases). The length of the CDR3 is 16 residues. Trimming stripped 6 bases from V and 4 bases from J, with 18 bases between. Germline V gene data show CDR1 as SGHVS and CDR2 as FQNEAQ. CDR3 loop: CASRALQGGGTGELFF. DNA for the CDR3: TGTGCCAGCAGGGCCCTACAGGGCGGGGGCACCGGGGAGCTGTTTTTT.

This sequence joins TRBV5-8 and TRBJ2-7; a weak D match, TRBD1 (6 bases). V was trimmed by 0 bases and J by 2 bases, leaving 21 bases between them. The V gene's germline CDR1 is SGHTS and CDR2 YDEGEE. This CDR3 has 18 amino acids. CDR3 DNA sequence: TGTGCCAGCAGCTTGGCGACAGGCGCCTGGGATTCCCCCTACGAGCAGTACTTC. Translated: CASSLATGAWDSPYEQYF. The full variable domain, completed using reference TRBV5-8 and TRBJ2-7, is EAGVTQSPTHLIKTRGQQATLRCSPISGHTSVYWYQQALGLGLQFLLWYDEGEERNRGNFPPRFSGRQFPNYSSELNVNALELEDSALYLCASSLATGAWDSPYEQYFGPGTRLTVT.

This clone has more than one count but fewer than ten. The J gene is TRBJ2-2, the V gene TRBV30; TRBD1 matches 8 bases. The CDR3 has 14 residues. Trimming removed 8 bases from V and 1 base from J; junction bases left unmatched: 6. Per germline, CDR1 GTSNPN and CDR2 SVGIG (reference sequence). In DNA form, the CDR3 reads TGTGCCCGAGGTGGGACAGGGAACACCGGGGAGCTGTTTTTT. The encoded protein is CARGGTGNTGELFF.

The rearrangement links TRBV29-1 to TRBJ1-4, with 7 bases that match TRBD1. This CDR3 is 14 amino acids long. V trimming: 4 bases; J trimming: 7 bases; junction bases outside the gene matches: 9. The germline gives CDR1 SQVTM, CDR2 ANQGSEA. CDR3 nucleotide sequence: TGCAGCGTTGTCCCTCCAGGGGGTGGTGAAAAACTGTTTTTT. Its translation: CSVVPPGGGEKLFF.

The rearrangement uses TRBV28 and TRBJ2-7; 7 bases are a match to TRBD2. With 2 bases clipped from V and 4 bases from J, the junction kept 8 bases outside the gene matches. Germline-derived CDR1 and CDR2 are MDHEN and SYDVKM. The CDR3 contains 15 residues. The CDR3 DNA reads as TGTGCCAGCAGTTTAACGCGGGAGCAGCGGTACGAGCAGTACTTC. Translated, it gives CASSLTREQRYEQYF.

The V and J genes are TRBV6-1 and TRBJ2-3; TRBD2 aligns across 7 bases. Germline V CDR1 and CDR2: MNHNS, SASEGT. The junction had 13 bases not matched to a gene; V was cut back by 1 base and J by 6 bases. The CDR3 extends over 17 amino acids. The CDR3 DNA is TGTGCCAGCAGTGAAGGAATGGGACTACCAGTCTTTGATACGCAGTATTTT. Residues: CASSEGMGLPVFDTQYF.

The J gene is TRBJ1-3, the V gene TRBV5-4; D ambiguous. CDR1 SGHNT and CDR2 YYREEE come from the germline V gene (reference sequence). The CDR3 runs to 13 residues. Deletions cut 0 bases from V and 4 bases from J, with 5 bases between. The CDR3 protein is CASSLAGGNTIYF. DNA for the CDR3: TGTGCCAGCAGCTTGGCCGGGGGAAACACCATATATTTT.

The rearrangement joins TRBV6-6 to TRBJ2-3; 8 nucleotides align to TRBD1. V lost 6 bases to trimming and J lost 0 bases; unmatched junction nucleotides: 8. This CDR3 comprises 16 residues. Germline lookup yields CDR1 MNHNY and CDR2 SVGAGI (reference sequence). The CDR3 DNA reads TGTGCCAGCAGCGGCCGGACAGGGCTGAGCACAGATACGCAGTATTTT. Translated: CASSGRTGLSTDTQYF.

V and J are TRBV19 and TRBJ1-2; D is undetermined. The germline gives CDR1 LNHDA, CDR2 SQIVND (reference sequence). V dropped 7 bases and J dropped 0 bases, with 15 bases sitting between them. CDR3 size: 15 residues. CDR3 amino acids: CASNDPSNSNYGYTF. DNA of the CDR3: TGTGCCAGTAATGATCCCTCGAACTCTAACTATGGCTACACCTTC.

This clone was recorded once. This chain uses TRBV11-2 with TRBJ2-7, with D possibly matching TRBD2 (6 bases). V was shortened by 4 bases and J by 1 base, with 11 bases between the two germline ends. Germline V gene data show CDR1 as SGHAT and CDR2 as FQNNGV. The CDR3 is 14 amino acids. This CDR3 is CASSSRGVSYEQYF. CDR3 coding DNA: TGTGCCAGCAGCTCCCGCGGGGTTTCCTACGAGCAGTACTTC.

The chain's CDR3 is CASSLDTSVEQFF. The CDR3 nucleotides read TGCGCCAGCAGCTTGGACACTAGCGTTGAGCAGTTCTTC. The chain employs TRBV5-1 and TRBJ2-1, with 7 bases fitting TRBD2. The germline V gene encodes CDR1 SGHRS and CDR2 YFSETQ. J gave up 9 bases and V 0 bases, and 3 bases lay outside the gene matches. The CDR3 contains 13 residues.

The chain couples TRBV5-1 to TRBJ2-5; 7 bases align to TRBD1. This CDR3 region has 15 residues. Germline CDR1 reads SGHRS; CDR2 reads YFSETQ. V lost 4 bases, J lost 1 base, and 7 bases stayed unmatched. CDR3 region: CASSPGRGLQETQYF. CDR3 DNA: TGCGCCAGCAGCCCCGGTAGGGGGCTCCAAGAGACCCAGTACTTC.

The chain employs TRBV4-2 and TRBJ2-3, with 11 positions matching TRBD1. This CDR3 has 17 residues. The V segment lost 1 base and the J segment 4 bases; nucleotides outside the gene matches: 7. Germline V gene sequence: CDR1 LGHNA, CDR2 YNFKEQ. CDR3 sequence reads: CASSQVGQGAVADTQYF. CDR3 DNA: TGTGCCAGCAGCCAAGTCGGACAGGGGGCAGTGGCAGATACGCAGTATTTT.